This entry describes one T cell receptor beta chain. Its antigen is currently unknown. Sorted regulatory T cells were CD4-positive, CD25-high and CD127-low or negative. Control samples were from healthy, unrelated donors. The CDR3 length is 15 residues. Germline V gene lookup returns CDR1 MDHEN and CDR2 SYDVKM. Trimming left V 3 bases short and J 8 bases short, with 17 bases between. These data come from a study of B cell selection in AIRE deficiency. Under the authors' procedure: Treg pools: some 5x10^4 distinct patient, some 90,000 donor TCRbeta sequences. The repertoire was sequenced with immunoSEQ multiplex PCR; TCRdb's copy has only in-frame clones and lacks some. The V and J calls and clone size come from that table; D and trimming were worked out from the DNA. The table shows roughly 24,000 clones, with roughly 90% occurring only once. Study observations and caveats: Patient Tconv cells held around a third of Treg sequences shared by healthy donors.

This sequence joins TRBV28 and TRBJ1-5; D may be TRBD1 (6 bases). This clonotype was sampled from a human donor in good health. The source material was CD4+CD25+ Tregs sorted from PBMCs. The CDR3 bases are TGTGCCAGCAGTTTCACACAGGGCGGGTGGGAGCCCCAGCATTTT. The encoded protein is CASSFTQGGWEPQHF.